The 23 T cell receptor beta chains below come from one sample, sequenced in a study of shared clonotypes between healthy human individuals. Generated by immunoSEQ multiplex PCR, the TCRdb table keeps only in-frame clones and is missing some. The table has about 530,000 clones, 90% to 96% seen once. Sequencing used naive CD4+ T cells sorted from blood. Subset meaning: CD45RA+ positively selected. The receptors come from a woman aged 25 to 39 in good health.

The chain carries TRBV28 and TRBJ2-7; D gene ambiguous. V was clipped by 6 bases and J by 2 bases, with 11 bases between them. The CDR3 has 13 amino acids. Germline assignment: CDR1 MDHEN and CDR2 SYDVKM. CDR3 sequence (DNA): TGTGCCAGCAGAATAGGATTGCCCTACGAGCAGTACTTC. Protein product: CASRIGLPYEQYF. Complete variable domain (other parts from reference TRBV28 and TRBJ2-7): DVKVTQSSRYLVKRTGEKVFLECVQDMDHENMFWYRQDPGLGLRLIYFSYDVKMKEKGDIPEGYSVSREKKERFSLILESASTNQTSMYLCASRIGLPYEQYFGPGTRLTVT.

The chain combines TRBV7-2 with TRBJ2-7; TRBD2 agrees at 8 bases. This CDR3 comprises 15 residues. Losses at the gene ends were 5 bases for V and 0 bases for J; bases not matched to a gene: 6. CDR1 is SGHTA, CDR2 FQGNSA, per germline. The CDR3 DNA sequence: TGTGCCAGCAGCGACCTAGCGGGTAACTCCTACGAGCAGTACTTC. Translated: CASSDLAGNSYEQYF.

The gene calls are TRBV6-6 and TRBJ2-7, with unresolved D. The CDR3 is 13 residues long. Germline-derived CDR1 and CDR2 are MNHNY and SVGAGI (reference sequence). The V gene lost 5 bases and the J gene lost 3 bases, with 11 bases spanning the gap. CDR3 sequence reads: CASSPQAIYEQYF. The CDR3 DNA is TGTGCCAGCAGTCCGCAGGCAATCTACGAGCAGTACTTC.

This chain connects TRBV28 to TRBJ1-5, with D maybe TRBD1 (6 bases). CDR1 and CDR2 (germline): MDHEN, SYDVKM. V lost 4 bases to trimming and J lost 2 bases, with 21 bases between them. The CDR3 covers 18 residues. CDR3: CASSYTAFRGYGNQPQHF. The CDR3 DNA reads TGTGCCAGCAGTTACACCGCGTTTAGGGGGTATGGCAATCAGCCCCAGCATTTT.

The V and J genes are TRBV30 and TRBJ1-4; no firm D call. The CDR3 loop spans 13 amino acids. Trimming removed 8 bases from V and 2 bases from J, with 12 bases in between. From germline, CDR1 is GTSNPN and CDR2 SVGIG (reference sequence). This chain's CDR3 is CAVGRATNEKLFF. The CDR3 DNA is TGTGCCGTGGGGAGGGCCACTAATGAAAAACTGTTTTTT.

Only one count was recorded for this clone. The chain links TRBV2 to TRBJ2-7, with 11 bases that match TRBD2. The J segment lost 3 bases and the V segment lost 11 bases, leaving 6 bases of the junction unmatched. Germline loops: CDR1 SNHLY, CDR2 FYNNEI. The CDR3 length is 13 residues. The CDR3 DNA reads TGTGCCGGTGGGACTAGCGGCAACTACGAGCAGTACTTC. It is translated as CAGGTSGNYEQYF. Combining the CDR3 with reference TRBV2 and TRBJ2-7 gives the whole variable domain EPEVTQTPSHQVTQMGQEVILRCVPISNHLYFYWYRQILGQKVEFLVSFYNNEISEKSEIFDDQFSVERPDGSNFTLKIRSTKLEDSAMYFCAGGTSGNYEQYFGPGTRLTVT.

The rearrangement joins TRBV5-1 to TRBJ2-6, with 11 bases aligning to TRBD2. CDR1 is SGHRS, CDR2 YFSETQ, per germline. The J segment lost 0 bases and the V segment lost 2 bases, leaving 1 base of the junction unmatched. This CDR3 has 17 amino acids. In DNA, the CDR3 is TGCGCCAGCAGCTTTACTAGCGGGAGCTCTGGGGCCAACGTCCTGACTTTC. Translated: CASSFTSGSSGANVLTF.

The gene calls are TRBV5-1 and TRBJ2-7; 9 bases map to TRBD1. The CDR3 loop spans 15 amino acids. Germline V gene sequence: CDR1 SGHRS, CDR2 YFSETQ. The trim removed 4 bases at V and 0 bases at J, leaving 5 bases unmatched. Here the CDR3 DNA reads TGCGCCAGCAGCCTTGGACAGGGGCTCTCCTACGAGCAGTACTTC. It encodes CASSLGQGLSYEQYF. Looking up the rest from reference TRBV5-1 and TRBJ2-7 gives the full variable domain: KAGVTQTPRYLIKTRGQQVTLSCSPISGHRSVSWYQQTPGQGLQFLFEYFSETQRNKGNFPGRFSGRQFSNSRSEMNVSTLELGDSALYLCASSLGQGLSYEQYFGPGTRLTVT.

The rearrangement uses TRBV28 and TRBJ2-5; maybe TRBD2 (6 bases). The CDR3 covers 15 residues. The V and J ends lost 4 bases and 4 bases respectively, with 16 bases between them. In germline, CDR1 is MDHEN, CDR2 SYDVKM. The CDR3 coding sequence is TGTGCCAGCAGTTCGGCCCAGACCGGGGGAGAGACCCAGTACTTC. It is translated as CASSSAQTGGETQYF. Complete variable domain (other parts from reference TRBV28 and TRBJ2-5): DVKVTQSSRYLVKRTGEKVFLECVQDMDHENMFWYRQDPGLGLRLIYFSYDVKMKEKGDIPEGYSVSREKKERFSLILESASTNQTSMYLCASSSAQTGGETQYFGPGTRLLVL.

This clone has only one observation. This same CDR3 is encoded by further DNA sequences in the sample. V gene TRBV9 combines with J gene TRBJ2-1; the D gene could be TRBD1 or TRBD2 (5 bases each). The germline gives CDR1 SGDLS, CDR2 YYNGEE. This CDR3 has 13 residues. Trimming left V 0 bases short and J 8 bases short, with 9 bases between. The CDR3 loop reads CASSVVGVDEQFF. CDR3 nucleotide sequence: TGTGCCAGCAGCGTAGTGGGGGTCGATGAGCAGTTCTTC. Based on the CDR3 plus reference TRBV9 and TRBJ2-1, the full variable domain is DSGVTQTPKHLITATGQRVTLRCSPRSGDLSVYWYQQSLDQGLQFLIQYYNGEERAKGNILERFSAQQFPDLHSELNLSSLELGDSALYFCASSVVGVDEQFFGPGTRLTVL.

The V call is TRBV6-1, the J call TRBJ2-1; 7 nucleotides align to TRBD1. V lost 0 bases, J lost 3 bases, and 5 bases stayed unmatched. The CDR3 is 16 amino acids. Germline CDR1 is MNHNS and CDR2 is SASEGT. CDR3 sequence: CASSEALRTGYNEQFF. CDR3 sequence (DNA): TGTGCCAGCAGTGAAGCCTTAAGGACAGGCTACAATGAGCAGTTCTTC.

Only one count was recorded for this clone. V usage is TRBV4-1 and J usage is TRBJ1-2; the D is unclear. This CDR3 is 15 amino acids long. V lost 2 bases to trimming and J lost 7 bases, with 17 bases between them. Germline values: CDR1 MGHRA, CDR2 YSYEKL. Written as DNA, the CDR3 is TGCGCCAGCAGCCAAAGCGGGATCGGACGGACTGGCTACACCTTC. This gives the protein CASSQSGIGRTGYTF.

The chain has TRBV18 and TRBJ1-1; D call uncertain. The CDR3 sequence is 14 residues long. Germline V gene lookup returns CDR1 KGHSH and CDR2 LQKENI. Trimming shortened V by 1 base and J by 3 bases, and 9 bases separated the two germline ends. The CDR3 loop is CASSPQGSDTEAFF. The CDR3 coding sequence is TGTGCCAGCTCACCACAAGGGAGCGACACTGAAGCTTTCTTT.

The chain recombines TRBV21-1 with TRBJ2-7; the table's D call, TRBD1, was not checked against the DNA. TRBV21-1 is termed a pseudogene. The CDR3 is made up of 15 amino acids. The CDR3 nucleotides read TGTGCCAGCAGCAGGGACAGGGGTAAGACCTACGAGCAGTACTTC. Its protein product is CASSRDRGKTYEQYF.

V usage is TRBV2 and J usage is TRBJ2-7; D gene uncertain. Trimming shortened V by 4 bases and J by 6 bases, and 10 bases separated the two germline ends. This CDR3 contains 12 residues. Germline V gene data show CDR1 as SNHLY and CDR2 as FYNNEI. The CDR3: CASSGQVSEQYF. For the CDR3, the DNA is TGTGCCAGCAGTGGGCAGGTATCCGAGCAGTACTTC.

The chain carries TRBV18 and TRBJ1-3; D possibly corresponds to TRBD1 (5 bases). Germline loops: CDR1 KGHSH, CDR2 LQKENI. This CDR3 is 15 amino acids long. V was trimmed by 3 bases and J by 3 bases, leaving 12 bases between them. CDR3 protein: CASSPQGADGNTIYF. CDR3 sequence (DNA): TGTGCCAGCTCACCCCAGGGAGCAGATGGAAACACCATATATTTT.

The DNA of the CDR3 is TGTGCCAGCAGCACCAAAGCGAGACATGCTGCCTACGAGCAGTACTTC. It yields the protein CASSTKARHAAYEQYF. This chain joins TRBV7-2 and TRBJ2-7; D is undetermined. CDR3 length equals 16 residues. Per the germline V gene, CDR1 is SGHTA and CDR2 is FQGNSA. V gave up 5 bases and J gave up 2 bases, with 19 bases separating them.

V and J are TRBV28 and TRBJ1-6; the match to TRBD1 covers 10 bases. The CDR3 is 17 residues long. The germline V gene encodes CDR1 MDHEN and CDR2 SYDVKM. V was clipped by 3 bases and J by 6 bases; unmatched bases: 8. CDR3 region: CASSLSSRDRGNSPLHF. The CDR3 DNA follows: TGTGCCAGCAGTTTGTCTTCCCGGGACAGGGGTAATTCACCCCTCCACTTT. The complete variable domain, with remaining parts taken from reference TRBV28 and TRBJ1-6, reads DVKVTQSSRYLVKRTGEKVFLECVQDMDHENMFWYRQDPGLGLRLIYFSYDVKMKEKGDIPEGYSVSREKKERFSLILESASTNQTSMYLCASSLSSRDRGNSPLHFGNGTRLTVT.

This clone was seen once. This CDR3 is CASSFGEGASVWGYTF. CDR3 DNA: TGTGCCAGCAGCTTCGGTGAGGGGGCGTCGGTTTGGGGCTACACCTTC. The V gene is TRBV11-2, the J gene TRBJ1-2; 7 bases line up with TRBD1. This CDR3 is built from 16 residues. Germline loops: CDR1 SGHAT, CDR2 FQNNGV. V was clipped by 3 bases and J by 8 bases; unmatched bases: 15.

The J gene is TRBJ1-1, the V gene TRBV5-8; 7 positions agree with TRBD1. J was trimmed by 0 bases and V by 4 bases; bases with no gene match: 9. The CDR3 is 16 amino acids. In germline, CDR1 is SGHTS, CDR2 YDEGEE. CDR3 sequence reads: CASSGGDRLMNTEAFF. The CDR3 DNA reads TGTGCCAGCAGCGGGGGGGACAGACTAATGAACACTGAAGCTTTCTTT.

J is TRBJ2-7 and V is TRBV7-8; 14 positions match TRBD2. CDR1 and CDR2 from the germline V gene are SGHVS and FQNEAQ. The ends lost 5 bases at V and 1 base at J; junction bases unmatched: 7. The CDR3 runs 17 residues. The CDR3 here is CASSDRTSGRKSYEQYF. The CDR3 bases are TGTGCCAGCAGCGACCGGACTAGCGGGAGGAAATCCTACGAGCAGTACTTC. The variable domain in full, completed from reference TRBV7-8 and TRBJ2-7, reads GAGVSQSPRYKVAKRGQDVALRCDPISGHVSLFWYQQALGQGPEFLTYFQNEAQLDKSGLPSDRFFAERPEGSVSTLKIQRTQQEDSAVYLCASSDRTSGRKSYEQYFGPGTRLTVT.

This sequence joins TRBV29-1 and TRBJ2-1, with 9 nucleotides matching TRBD2. The CDR3 runs to 13 residues. V lost 6 bases and J lost 6; bases outside the gene matches: 6. Germline values: CDR1 SQVTM, CDR2 ANQGSEA. CDR3 sequence reads: CSVRLAEVNEQFF. In nucleotides, the CDR3 is TGCAGCGTCCGACTAGCGGAAGTCAATGAGCAGTTCTTC.

The CDR3 DNA reads as TGTGCCAGCAGCGACAGAGAATTCTACGAGCAGTACTTC. Translation: CASSDREFYEQYF. The chain employs TRBV5-5 and TRBJ2-7; D is possibly TRBD1 (5 bases). Deletions cut 4 bases from V and 3 bases from J, with 11 bases between. The length of the CDR3 is 13 residues. Per the germline V gene, CDR1 is SGHKS and CDR2 is YYEKEE (reference sequence).